A selection of T cell receptor beta chains follows, all from one sample in a study of T cell repertoires in cytomegalovirus infection. TCRdb re-called the reads with MiXCR, one entry per CDR3 protein. There are some 500,000 distinct CDR3 sequences in the sample; 33% occur only once, and around a sixth lies in the top ten. What these receptors recognize is not known. This specimen was cultured PBMCs, taken from culture after CMV antigen stimulation. Receptor source: a human donor in good health (CMV status not recorded). Some clones in this sample may be carry-over from other donors' samples. The CDR3 runs from the conserved cysteine through the conserved F or W. Fields, in order: CDR3 protein, D gene, V gene, CDR3 length, J gene, clone size. The D gene is left open where the match is weak. Only part of the rows carry a size: once, few, many, or a class if the clone is expanded.

CASSFVGRADTQYF | NA | TRBV7-2 | 14 | TRBJ2-3 | few
CASSLAGESSYEQYF | NA | TRBV7-2 | 15 | TRBJ2-7 | many
CAVLLNSYNEQFF | NA | TRBV7-2 | 13 | TRBJ2-1 | many
CATTVSGLINQPQHF | NA | TRBV12-5 | 15 | TRBJ1-5 | NA
CASSESGASTDTQYF | NA | TRBV7-6 | 15 | TRBJ2-3 | few
CASSLVGQAEETQYF | TRBD1 | TRBV7-2 | 15 | TRBJ2-5 | many
CASSDGVAGVYNEQFF | TRBD2 | TRBV6-2/TRBV6-3 | 16 | TRBJ2-1 | NA
CASSDRVSGELFF | NA | TRBV25-1 | 13 | TRBJ2-2 | few
CASSLALDGTGDEQYF | TRBD1 | TRBV5-1 | 16 | TRBJ2-7 | NA
CASSSRRWGRGSPLHF | NA | TRBV7-2 | 16 | TRBJ1-6 | many
CASSDRQGYQPQHF | TRBD1 | TRBV6-2/TRBV6-3 | 14 | TRBJ1-5 | few
CASRPPGGRGEKLFF | NA | TRBV28 | 15 | TRBJ1-4 | NA
CASSVGRGWNDQPQHF | NA | TRBV6-2/TRBV6-3 | 16 | TRBJ1-5 | NA
CASSLGRIPVEGGYTF | NA | TRBV7-9 | 16 | TRBJ1-2 | NA
CASSLGTSGNLTSLRYWNTDTQYF | TRBD2 | TRBV7-9 | 24 | TRBJ2-3 | many
CASSTELAGLGGEQFF | TRBD2 | TRBV19 | 16 | TRBJ2-1 | NA
CAWSALVGLNEKLFF | NA | TRBV30 | 15 | TRBJ1-4 | NA
CASSKGPEAFF | NA | TRBV12-3/TRBV12-4 | 11 | TRBJ1-1 | NA